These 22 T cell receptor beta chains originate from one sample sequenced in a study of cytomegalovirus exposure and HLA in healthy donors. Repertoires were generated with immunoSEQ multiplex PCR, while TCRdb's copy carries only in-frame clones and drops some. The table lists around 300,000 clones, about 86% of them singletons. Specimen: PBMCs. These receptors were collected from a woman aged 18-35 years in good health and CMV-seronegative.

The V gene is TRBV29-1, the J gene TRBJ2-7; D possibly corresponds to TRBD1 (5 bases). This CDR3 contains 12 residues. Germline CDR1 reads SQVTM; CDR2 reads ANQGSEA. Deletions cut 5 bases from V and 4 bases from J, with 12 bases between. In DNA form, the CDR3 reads TGCAGCGTTTACAGGACACCATACGAGCAGTACTTC. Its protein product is CSVYRTPYEQYF.

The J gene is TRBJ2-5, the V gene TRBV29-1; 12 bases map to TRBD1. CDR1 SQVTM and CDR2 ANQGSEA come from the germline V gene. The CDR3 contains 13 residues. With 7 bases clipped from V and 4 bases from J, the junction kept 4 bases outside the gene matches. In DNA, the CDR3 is TGCAGCGCCCGGGACAGGGGGCGAGAGACCCAGTACTTC. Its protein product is CSARDRGRETQYF.

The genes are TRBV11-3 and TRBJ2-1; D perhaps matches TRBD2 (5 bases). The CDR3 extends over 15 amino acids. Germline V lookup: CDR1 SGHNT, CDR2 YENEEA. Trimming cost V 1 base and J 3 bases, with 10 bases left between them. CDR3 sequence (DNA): TGTGCCAGCAGCTTAGTTTACGGGATCTACAATGAGCAGTTCTTC. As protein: CASSLVYGIYNEQFF.

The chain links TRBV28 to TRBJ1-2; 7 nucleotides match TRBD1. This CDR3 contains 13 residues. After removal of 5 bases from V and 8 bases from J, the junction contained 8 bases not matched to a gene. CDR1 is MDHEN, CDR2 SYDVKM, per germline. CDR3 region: CASSKQGWGGYTF. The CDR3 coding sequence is TGTGCCAGCAGTAAACAGGGGTGGGGAGGCTACACCTTC.

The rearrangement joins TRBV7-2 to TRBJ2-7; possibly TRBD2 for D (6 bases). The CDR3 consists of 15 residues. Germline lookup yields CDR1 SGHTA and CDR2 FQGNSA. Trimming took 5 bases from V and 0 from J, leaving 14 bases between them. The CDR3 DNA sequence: TGTGCCAGCAGCGGGGGGATCGGGCGCTCCTACGAGCAGTACTTC. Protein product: CASSGGIGRSYEQYF.

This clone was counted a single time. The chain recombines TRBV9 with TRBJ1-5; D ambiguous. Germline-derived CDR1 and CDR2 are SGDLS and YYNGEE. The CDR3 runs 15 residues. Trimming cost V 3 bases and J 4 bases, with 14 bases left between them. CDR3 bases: TGTGCCAGCAGCGCCGTCTCTGGGCCGAATCAGCCCCAGCATTTT. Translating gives CASSAVSGPNQPQHF.

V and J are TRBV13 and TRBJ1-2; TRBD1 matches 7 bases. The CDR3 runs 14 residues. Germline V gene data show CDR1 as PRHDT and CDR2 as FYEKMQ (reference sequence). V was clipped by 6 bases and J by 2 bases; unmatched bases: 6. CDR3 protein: CASRPWTGNYGYTF. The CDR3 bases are TGTGCCAGCAGACCTTGGACAGGCAACTATGGCTACACCTTC. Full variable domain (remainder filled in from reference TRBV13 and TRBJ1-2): AAGVIQSPRHLIKEKRETATLKCYPIPRHDTVYWYQQGPGQDPQFLISFYEKMQSDKGSIPDRFSAQQFSDYHSELNMSSLELGDSALYFCASRPWTGNYGYTFGSGTRLTVV.

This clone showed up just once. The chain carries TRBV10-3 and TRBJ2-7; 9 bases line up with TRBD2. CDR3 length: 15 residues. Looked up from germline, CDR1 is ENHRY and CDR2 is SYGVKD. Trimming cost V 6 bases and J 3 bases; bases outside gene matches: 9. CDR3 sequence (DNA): TGTGCCATCAGCGGGGTTAGCGGGAGTGGCTACGAGCAGTACTTC. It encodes CAISGVSGSGYEQYF.

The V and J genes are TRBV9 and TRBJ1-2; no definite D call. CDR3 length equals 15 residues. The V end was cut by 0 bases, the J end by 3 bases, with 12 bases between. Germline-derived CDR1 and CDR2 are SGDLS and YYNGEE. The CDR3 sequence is CASSVARGFDYGYTF. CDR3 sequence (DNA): TGTGCCAGCAGCGTAGCTCGGGGTTTCGACTATGGCTACACCTTC.

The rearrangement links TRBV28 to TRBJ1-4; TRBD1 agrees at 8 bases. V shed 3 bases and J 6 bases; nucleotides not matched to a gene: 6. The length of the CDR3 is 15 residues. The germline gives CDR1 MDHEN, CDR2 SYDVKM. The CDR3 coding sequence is TGTGCCAGCAGTTTTTGGGCACAGGGGGATGAAAAACTGTTTTTT. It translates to CASSFWAQGDEKLFF.

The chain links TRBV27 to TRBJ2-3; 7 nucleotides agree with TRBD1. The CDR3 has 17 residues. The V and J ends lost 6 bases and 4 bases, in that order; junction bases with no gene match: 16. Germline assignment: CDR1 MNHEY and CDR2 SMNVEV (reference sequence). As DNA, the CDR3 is TGTGCCAGCAGCCCCCTCCGGCACAGGGGAGTGGCAGATACGCAGTATTTT. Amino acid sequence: CASSPLRHRGVADTQYF.

The chain's CDR3 is CASSLLRTGGGYEQYF. CDR3 DNA: TGTGCCAGCAGCTTGCTTCGGACAGGGGGCGGGTACGAGCAGTACTTC. This rearrangement joins TRBV5-6 to TRBJ2-7, with 11 bases aligning to TRBD1. The CDR3 has 16 residues. Trimming removed 1 base from V and 4 bases from J; junction bases left unmatched: 7. Germline CDR1 SGHDT, CDR2 YYEEEE.

This chain's CDR3 is CASSLARGARETQYF. In nucleotides, the CDR3 is TGTGCCAGCAGCTTGGCCAGGGGGGCCAGAGAGACCCAGTACTTC. The genes are TRBV5-4 and TRBJ2-5, with D perhaps matching TRBD1 (7 bases). The germline CDR1 and CDR2 sequences are SGHNT and YYREEE (reference sequence). This CDR3 is 15 amino acids long. V lost 0 bases and J 4 bases, leaving 13 bases between the germline ends.

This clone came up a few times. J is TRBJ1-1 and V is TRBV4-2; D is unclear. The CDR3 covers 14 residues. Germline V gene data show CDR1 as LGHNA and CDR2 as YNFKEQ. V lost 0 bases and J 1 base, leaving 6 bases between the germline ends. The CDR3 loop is CASSQEVGNTEAFF. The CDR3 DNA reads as TGTGCCAGCAGCCAAGAGGTCGGGAACACTGAAGCTTTCTTT.

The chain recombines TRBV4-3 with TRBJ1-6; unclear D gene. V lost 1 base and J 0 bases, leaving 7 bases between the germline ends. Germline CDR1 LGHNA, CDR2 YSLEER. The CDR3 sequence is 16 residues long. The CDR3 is CASSQAASSYNSPLHF. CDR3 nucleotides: TGCGCCAGCAGCCAAGCAGCGAGCTCCTATAATTCACCCCTCCACTTT.

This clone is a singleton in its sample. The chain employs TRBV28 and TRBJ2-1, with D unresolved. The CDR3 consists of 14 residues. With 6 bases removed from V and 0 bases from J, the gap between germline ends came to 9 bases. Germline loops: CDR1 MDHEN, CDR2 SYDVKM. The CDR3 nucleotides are TGTGCCAGCAGGTACAGAAGCTCCTACAATGAGCAGTTCTTC. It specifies CASRYRSSYNEQFF.

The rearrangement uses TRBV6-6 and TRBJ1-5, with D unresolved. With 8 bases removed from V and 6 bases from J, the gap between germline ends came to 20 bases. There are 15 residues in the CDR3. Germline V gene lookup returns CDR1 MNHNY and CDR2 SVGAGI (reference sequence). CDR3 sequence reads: CASSEGGYGAQPQHF. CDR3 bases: TGTGCCAGCTCAGAGGGAGGGTACGGTGCTCAGCCCCAGCATTTT.

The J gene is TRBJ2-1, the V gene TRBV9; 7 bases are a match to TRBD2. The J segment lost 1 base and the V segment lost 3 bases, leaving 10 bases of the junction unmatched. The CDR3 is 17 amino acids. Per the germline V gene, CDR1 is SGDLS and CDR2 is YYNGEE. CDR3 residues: CASSATWRGLSYNEQFF. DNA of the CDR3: TGTGCCAGCAGCGCTACGTGGCGGGGACTATCCTACAATGAGCAGTTCTTC.

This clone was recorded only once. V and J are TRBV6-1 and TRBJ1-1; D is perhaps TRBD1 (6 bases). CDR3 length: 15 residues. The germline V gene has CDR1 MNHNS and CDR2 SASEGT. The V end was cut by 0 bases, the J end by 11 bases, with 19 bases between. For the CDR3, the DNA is TGTGCCAGCAGTGAAGCACCCACGGGGGGCGAAGAGGCTTTCTTT. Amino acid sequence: CASSEAPTGGEEAFF.

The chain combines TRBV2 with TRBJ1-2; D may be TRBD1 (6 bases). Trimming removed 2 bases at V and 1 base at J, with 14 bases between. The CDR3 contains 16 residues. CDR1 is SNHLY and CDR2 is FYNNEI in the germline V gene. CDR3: CASSEPTDSNNYGYTF. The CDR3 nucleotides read TGTGCCAGCAGTGAACCTACGGACAGCAATAACTATGGCTACACCTTC.

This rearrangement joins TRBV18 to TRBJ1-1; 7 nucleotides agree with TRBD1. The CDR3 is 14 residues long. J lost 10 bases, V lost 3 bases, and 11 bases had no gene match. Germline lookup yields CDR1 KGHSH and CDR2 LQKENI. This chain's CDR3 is CASSPDAGGVGAFF. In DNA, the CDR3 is TGTGCCAGCTCACCCGATGCAGGGGGAGTGGGAGCTTTCTTT.

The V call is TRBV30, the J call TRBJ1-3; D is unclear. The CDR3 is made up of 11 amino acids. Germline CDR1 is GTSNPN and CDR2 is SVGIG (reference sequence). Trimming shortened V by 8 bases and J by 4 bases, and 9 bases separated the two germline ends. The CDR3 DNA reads TGTGCCGGCCGCGGGGGAAACACCATATATTTT. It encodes CAGRGGNTIYF.